Reported below is one T cell receptor (beta chain). Its antigen is unknown. This table comes from immunoSEQ multiplex PCR, and its TCRdb copy is limited to in-frame clones, with some not included. The table shows some 80,000 clones, with around 92% occurring only once. Trimming pared 2 bases from V and 0 bases from J, leaving 5 bases between. The CDR3 totals 13 residues. Germline V gene lookup returns CDR1 GTSNPN and CDR2 SVGIG (reference sequence). The sample belongs to a study of human versus mouse CDR3 diversity and MHC coevolution. The study's findings and limits: Approximately 1.6 million TCR beta clonotypes were estimated for humans, the largest repertoire.

What was sequenced was naive CD4+ T cells from blood. Subset reported: CD45RO-negative CD62L-positive naive CD4 T cells. V gene TRBV30 combines with J gene TRBJ1-3; no clear D. This receptor was obtained from a person aged 25 to 69 in good health. Here the CDR3 reads CAWSTVSGNTIYF. The CDR3 DNA sequence: TGTGCCTGGAGTACAGTCTCTGGAAACACCATATATTTT.